The source of this T cell receptor beta chain is a study of cytomegalovirus exposure and HLA in healthy donors. A note on this clone: The antigen remains unidentified.

Findings and caveats of the study: The authors enumerated 180 or so TCR beta chains as linked to cytomegalovirus. Analysis was carried out at a later point, and it linked a missense DCLRE1C variant to TCR beta V- and J-gene trimming.

Researchers ran the PCR with 60 Vbeta and 13 Jbeta primers. Under the authors' procedure: Approximately 11 million shared chains were among about 80 million unique TCR beta chains counted in a later analysis. TCRdb keeps only in-frame clones here, not all; method: immunoSEQ multiplex PCR. The V and J calls and the clone size are those of that table, but D and trimming were determined from the DNA. The table includes about 140,000 clones, around 73% detected once. What was sequenced was PBMCs. The TCR comes from a female donor in good health and CMV-seronegative.

The CDR3 DNA follows: TGTGCCAGCAGTTACGGTGGCCTCTCTGGGGCCAACGTCCTGACTTTC. It specifies CASSYGGLSGANVLTF. The V call is TRBV6-5, the J call TRBJ2-6; no clear D. Germline-derived CDR1 and CDR2 are MNHEY and SVGAGI. Trimming removed 2 bases at V and 0 bases at J, with 8 bases between. This CDR3 has 16 residues.